The T cell receptor (beta chain) described here comes from a study of cytomegalovirus exposure and HLA in healthy donors. Germline V gives CDR1 MNHEY, CDR2 SMNVEV (reference sequence). V lost 0 bases and J lost 4, with 7 bases in between. The CDR3 is 13 amino acids. Points from the study as a whole: TCR association rates varied by HLA locus in a later analysis, with DRB1 highest and HLA-C lowest. The classifier, whose performance was assessed in both the original and validation cohorts, reportedly diagnosed cytomegalovirus status with high specificity and sensitivity.

A word on this clone: What it recognizes is unknown.

The PCR made use of 60 Vbeta and 13 Jbeta primers. TCRdb's table, derived via immunoSEQ multiplex PCR, lists solely in-frame clones and lacks some. The repertoire table contains approximately 76,000 clones. The receptor was derived from a man between 18 and 29 years old in good health and CMV-seropositive. Material for sequencing was PBMCs. The chain joins TRBV27 to TRBJ2-7; maybe TRBD2 (5 bases). The CDR3 loop is CASSLSRGYEQYF. CDR3 DNA sequence: TGTGCCAGCAGTTTATCGAGAGGGTACGAGCAGTACTTC.